The next 26 T cell receptor beta chains were all read from a single sample in a study of T-cell memory formation after mild COVID-19. MiXCR was run by TCRdb on the 5' RACE reads, yielding one entry per CDR3 protein. This table has about 190,000 distinct CDR3 sequences, 15% to 20% appearing once. The material sequenced was PBMCs or a T cell subset sorted from them (not recorded which). These receptor sequences come from an adult woman who had mild COVID-19 (a few samples of this study predate the infection). Cell type and time point are not known.

The chain employs TRBV5-1 and TRBJ1-1, with D tentatively TRBD1 (5 bases). CDR3 length: 14 amino acids. Trimming took 4 bases from V and 4 from J, leaving 14 bases between them. Germline assignment: CDR1 SGHRS and CDR2 YFSETQ. The CDR3 loop reads CASSTRGISTEAFF. The CDR3 DNA sequence: TGCGCCAGCAGCACCCGGGGCATCTCCACTGAAGCTTTCTTT.

The table lists this clonotype with a count of one. This chain uses TRBV6-6 with TRBJ1-2; 8 bases fit TRBD1. V was clipped by 6 bases and J by 3 bases; unmatched bases: 6. The CDR3 runs to 14 residues. Germline V CDR1 and CDR2: MNHNY, SVGAGI (reference sequence). CDR3 residues: CASSLSTGDYGYTF. The CDR3 DNA reads as TGTGCCAGCAGCCTCTCGACAGGGGACTATGGCTACACCTTC.

Only a few counts were recorded for this clonotype. V and J are TRBV27 and TRBJ2-7; 7 bases align to TRBD1. J was trimmed by 1 base and V by 6 bases; bases with no gene match: 3. Germline lookup yields CDR1 MNHEY and CDR2 SMNVEV (reference sequence). The CDR3 sequence is 13 residues long. The chain's CDR3 is CASSRQGSYEQYF. The CDR3 DNA reads as TGTGCCAGCAGCCGACAGGGTTCCTACGAGCAGTACTTC.

The chain joins TRBV11-3 to TRBJ2-2, with no clear D. Trimming cost V 1 base and J 3 bases, with 9 bases left between them. Germline V gives CDR1 SGHNT, CDR2 YENEEA. The CDR3 has 15 residues. The CDR3 coding sequence is TGTGCCAGCAGCTTAGGACTCTCCTACACCGGGGAGCTGTTTTTT. Translation: CASSLGLSYTGELFF.

The genes are TRBV25-1 and TRBJ2-7; TRBD1 matches at 11 bases. V dropped 5 bases and J dropped 5; count of bases not matched to a gene: 5. The CDR3 length is 14 residues. Germline CDR1 is MGHDK and CDR2 is SYGVNS. Here the CDR3 DNA reads TGTGCCAGCAGTCGGGACAGGGGGATCCACGAGCAGTACTTC. Residues: CASSRDRGIHEQYF.

The chain uses TRBV29-1 and TRBJ2-3; tentatively, D is TRBD2 (5 bases). This CDR3 region has 12 residues. V dropped 7 bases and J dropped 6 bases, with 14 bases sitting between them. In germline, CDR1 is SQVTM, CDR2 ANQGSEA. The CDR3 protein is CSAIAGPDTQYF. The DNA for the CDR3 is TGCAGCGCCATTGCGGGCCCTGATACGCAGTATTTT.

The rearrangement joins TRBV20-1 to TRBJ2-1; D is uncertain. The V gene lost 0 bases and the J gene lost 10 bases, with 10 bases spanning the gap. Germline V gene sequence: CDR1 DFQATT, CDR2 SNEGSKA (reference sequence). The CDR3 length is 12 residues. The CDR3 bases are TGCAGTGCTAGAGATCCAGCCGGGGAGCAGTTCTTC. It translates to CSARDPAGEQFF.

The chain is built from TRBV7-2 and TRBJ1-3, with D hard to call. This CDR3 is 14 amino acids long. Trimming cost V 5 bases and J 3 bases, with 11 bases left between them. Germline CDR1 reads SGHTA; CDR2 reads FQGNSA. CDR3 region: CASSPTPGGNTIYF. The CDR3 DNA is TGTGCCAGCAGCCCCACTCCGGGTGGAAACACCATATATTTT.

This clonotype has just one count. DNA for the CDR3: TGTGCCAGTAGTATAGACACAAACTACAATGAGCAGTTCTTC. Translating it yields CASSIDTNYNEQFF. The chain has TRBV19 and TRBJ2-1; D uncertain. The germline V and J ends were trimmed by 0 bases and 3 bases, with 6 bases remaining between them. CDR3 length: 14 residues. CDR1 is LNHDA and CDR2 is SQIVND in the germline V gene (reference sequence).

A few counts support this clonotype. V gene TRBV20-1 combines with J gene TRBJ1-5, with D maybe TRBD1 (5 bases). Germline-derived CDR1 and CDR2 are DFQATT and SNEGSKA (reference sequence). The CDR3 spans 12 residues. With 2 bases removed from V and 6 bases from J, the gap between germline ends came to 8 bases. The CDR3 sequence is CSARRGTQPQHF. The CDR3 DNA sequence: TGCAGTGCTAGACGGGGGACTCAGCCCCAGCATTTT.

This chain connects TRBV2 to TRBJ1-1; TRBD1 matches 7 bases. CDR3 length: 15 amino acids. The V and J ends lost 5 bases and 1 base, in that order; junction bases with no gene match: 7. Germline V lookup: CDR1 SNHLY, CDR2 FYNNEI. The CDR3 protein is CASSTRQGPNTEAFF. CDR3 bases: TGTGCCAGCAGTACCCGACAGGGCCCGAACACTGAAGCTTTCTTT. Looking up the rest from reference TRBV2 and TRBJ1-1 gives the full variable domain: EPEVTQTPSHQVTQMGQEVILRCVPISNHLYFYWYRQILGQKVEFLVSFYNNEISEKSEIFDDQFSVERPDGSNFTLKIRSTKLEDSAMYFCASSTRQGPNTEAFFGQGTRLTVV.

Only a few counts were recorded for this clonotype. Here the CDR3 reads CASSLVASGAYEQYF. In DNA, the CDR3 is TGTGCCAGCAGCTTAGTCGCTAGCGGGGCCTACGAGCAGTACTTC. V gene TRBV7-8 combines with J gene TRBJ2-7, with TRBD2 identical over 9 bases. Germline V gives CDR1 SGHVS, CDR2 FQNEAQ. The CDR3 runs to 15 residues. Losses at the gene ends were 1 base for V and 2 bases for J; bases not matched to a gene: 3.

This chain uses TRBV7-2 with TRBJ2-7; 10 bases fit TRBD2. The CDR3 is made up of 14 amino acids. The J segment lost 0 bases and the V segment lost 10 bases, leaving 6 bases of the junction unmatched. The germline V gene has CDR1 SGHTA and CDR2 FQGNSA. CDR3 in amino acids: CAIAGGPLSYEQYF. In DNA, the CDR3 is TGTGCCATAGCGGGAGGACCCCTCTCCTACGAGCAGTACTTC.

The genes are TRBV5-1 and TRBJ2-1, with 16 bases that match TRBD2. The V segment lost 0 bases and the J segment 1 base; nucleotides outside the gene matches: 4. The germline CDR1 and CDR2 sequences are SGHRS and YFSETQ. The CDR3 has 19 amino acids. The CDR3 reads CASSLAGTSGGASYNEQFF. The CDR3 DNA follows: TGCGCCAGCAGCTTGGCCGGGACTAGCGGGGGGGCATCCTACAATGAGCAGTTCTTC. Together with reference TRBV5-1 and TRBJ2-1, the CDR3 gives the full variable domain: KAGVTQTPRYLIKTRGQQVTLSCSPISGHRSVSWYQQTPGQGLQFLFEYFSETQRNKGNFPGRFSGRQFSNSRSEMNVSTLELGDSALYLCASSLAGTSGGASYNEQFFGPGTRLTVL.

The V and J genes are TRBV7-7 and TRBJ2-1; TRBD1 aligns across 7 bases. The V gene's germline CDR1 is SSHAT and CDR2 FNYEAQ (reference sequence). With 1 base clipped from V and 6 bases from J, the junction kept 9 bases outside the gene matches. This CDR3 spans 16 amino acids. This chain's CDR3 is CASSLVPGGTGNEQFF. In nucleotides, the CDR3 is TGTGCCAGCAGCTTAGTTCCAGGGGGAACAGGCAATGAGCAGTTCTTC.

This clonotype appeared a few times. V usage is TRBV12-3 or TRBV12-4 and J usage is TRBJ1-2; no reliable D call. V was trimmed by 6 bases and J by 4 bases, leaving 9 bases between them. This CDR3 region has 12 residues. CDR3 DNA sequence: TGTGCCAGCAGCCTTACAGCCTATGGCTACACCTTC. Protein product: CASSLTAYGYTF.

The DNA for the CDR3 is TGTGCCAGCAGCTGGGTGGGGGAGGGAACAGATACGCAGTATTTT. Encoded protein: CASSWVGEGTDTQYF. The chain employs TRBV7-2 and TRBJ2-3, with 7 bases matching TRBD2. CDR3 length: 15 residues. V trimming: 4 bases; J trimming: 3 bases; junction bases outside the gene matches: 7. Germline loops: CDR1 SGHTA, CDR2 FQGNSA.

The chain carries TRBV18 and TRBJ2-3; 8 bases line up with TRBD2. The V gene end was trimmed by 2 bases and the J gene end by 3 bases; junction bases not matched to a gene: 7. The CDR3 runs to 16 residues. Germline V gene sequence: CDR1 KGHSH, CDR2 LQKENI. CDR3 sequence: CASSPSAGGGTDTQYF. As DNA, the CDR3 is TGTGCCAGCTCACCATCGGCGGGAGGAGGAACAGATACGCAGTATTTT.

The chain couples TRBV30 to TRBJ2-7; TRBD1 aligns across 10 bases. CDR3 length equals 15 residues. The V and J ends lost 4 bases and 6 bases, in that order; junction bases with no gene match: 12. Germline assignment: CDR1 GTSNPN and CDR2 SVGIG (reference sequence). CDR3: CAWTKAGTGAGEQYF. CDR3 DNA: TGTGCCTGGACCAAGGCCGGGACAGGGGCGGGCGAGCAGTACTTC.

This clonotype was seen more than once but under ten times. The V and J genes are TRBV7-8 and TRBJ2-1; 8 positions match TRBD2. V lost 3 bases, J lost 2 bases, and 15 bases stayed unmatched. CDR1 and CDR2 from the germline V gene are SGHVS and FQNEAQ. CDR3 length: 19 amino acids. CDR3 amino acids: CASSFRLSGSTQPYNEQFF. The CDR3 DNA sequence: TGTGCCAGCAGCTTTCGTCTCAGCGGGAGTACACAGCCCTACAATGAGCAGTTCTTC.

To note about this clonotype: The DNA is left out, because the CDR3 cannot be placed on it with certainty; the CDR3 is given as TCRdb lists it. The chain employs TRBV12-3 or TRBV12-4 and TRBJ2-2. 13 amino acids form the CDR3, both terminal residues included. The CDR3 loop reads CASSPPWEGSCFF.

This clonotype was counted only a few times. The CDR3 reads CSASPGSGSGDTQYF. CDR3 nucleotides: TGCAGTGCTAGTCCGGGTAGCGGGAGTGGAGATACGCAGTATTTT. The chain has TRBV20-1 and TRBJ2-3, with 9 nucleotides matching TRBD2. Germline V gene sequence: CDR1 DFQATT, CDR2 SNEGSKA (reference sequence). The CDR3 consists of 15 residues. The V gene end was trimmed by 3 bases and the J gene end by 5 bases; junction bases not matched to a gene: 9.

The rearrangement uses TRBV18 and TRBJ2-7; tentatively, D is TRBD2 (5 bases). The germline CDR1 and CDR2 sequences are KGHSH and LQKENI. The CDR3 has 15 amino acids. V was clipped by 10 bases and J by 5 bases, with 24 bases between them. The CDR3 DNA follows: TGTGCCACCAAATCCTCGAGGGCTCCTGGAAACGAGCAGTACTTC. Residues: CATKSSRAPGNEQYF.

This clonotype has ten or more counts. The chain recombines TRBV12-3 or TRBV12-4 with TRBJ2-4; D may correspond to TRBD1 or TRBD2 (6 bases each). V was trimmed by 5 bases and J by 9 bases, leaving 17 bases between them. The CDR3 is 14 residues long. The CDR3 coding sequence is TGTGCCAGCAGTCCCCGTGGGGGGCTGGGCATTCAGTACTTC. Translating gives CASSPRGGLGIQYF.

This clonotype was seen more than once but under ten times. The chain has TRBV9 and TRBJ1-1, with 7 bases fitting TRBD1. Germline loops: CDR1 SGDLS, CDR2 YYNGEE. Trimming cost V 2 bases and J 8 bases; bases outside gene matches: 6. The CDR3 consists of 13 residues. The CDR3 region is CASSVGDRREAFF. The CDR3 DNA is TGTGCCAGCAGCGTTGGGGACAGACGAGAAGCTTTCTTT.

This clonotype showed up just a few times. The chain links TRBV20-1 to TRBJ1-5, with D possibly matching TRBD1 (6 bases). Germline CDR1 DFQATT, CDR2 SNEGSKA (reference sequence). The CDR3 totals 14 residues. Trimming left V 3 bases short and J 6 bases short, with 15 bases between. The CDR3 spells CSASLGTMGQPQHF. CDR3 nucleotides: TGCAGTGCTAGCCTGGGGACAATGGGTCAGCCCCAGCATTTT.